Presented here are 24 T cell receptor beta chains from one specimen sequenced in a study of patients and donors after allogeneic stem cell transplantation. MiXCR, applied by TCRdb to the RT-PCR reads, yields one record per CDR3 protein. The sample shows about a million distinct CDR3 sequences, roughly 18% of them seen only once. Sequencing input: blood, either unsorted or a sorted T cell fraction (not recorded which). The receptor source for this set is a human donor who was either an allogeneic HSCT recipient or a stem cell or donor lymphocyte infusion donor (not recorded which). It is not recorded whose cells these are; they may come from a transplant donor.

The CDR3 nucleotides are TGCAGTGCTAGGGGGACTAGCGGTTCCTACGAGCAGTACTTC. Residues: CSARGTSGSYEQYF. The chain links TRBV20-1 to TRBJ2-7; 11 bases align to TRBD2. This CDR3 spans 14 amino acids. V was clipped by 3 bases and J by 1 base; unmatched bases: 2. Germline CDR1 and CDR2: DFQATT and SNEGSKA (reference sequence).

CDR3 nucleotides: TGTGCCAGCAGTCCCGCAAGGGGTGAGGGAACTAATGAAAAACTGTTTTTT. Residues: CASSPARGEGTNEKLFF. The chain uses TRBV12-3 or TRBV12-4 and TRBJ1-4; possible D gene TRBD1, 5 bases. The germline V and J ends were trimmed by 5 bases and 1 base, with 17 bases remaining between them. The CDR3 runs 17 residues.

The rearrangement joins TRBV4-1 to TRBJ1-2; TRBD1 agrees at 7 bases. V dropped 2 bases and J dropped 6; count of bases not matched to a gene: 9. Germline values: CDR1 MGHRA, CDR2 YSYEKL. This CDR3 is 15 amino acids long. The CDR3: CASSQIWTGSNGYTF. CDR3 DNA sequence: TGCGCCAGCAGCCAAATCTGGACAGGCAGTAATGGCTACACCTTC.

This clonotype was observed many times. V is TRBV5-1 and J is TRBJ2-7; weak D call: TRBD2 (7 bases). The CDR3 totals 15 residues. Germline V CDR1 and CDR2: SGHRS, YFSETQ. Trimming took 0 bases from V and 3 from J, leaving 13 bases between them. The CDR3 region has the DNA TGCGCCAGCAGCTTGGCCGGCGGGGGCGACTACGAGCAGTACTTC. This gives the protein CASSLAGGGDYEQYF.

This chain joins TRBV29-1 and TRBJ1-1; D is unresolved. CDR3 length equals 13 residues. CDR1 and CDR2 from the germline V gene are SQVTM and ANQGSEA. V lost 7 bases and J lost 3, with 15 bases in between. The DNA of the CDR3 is TGCAGCGCGTGGGCAGGAGCATACACTGAAGCTTTCTTT. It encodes CSAWAGAYTEAFF.

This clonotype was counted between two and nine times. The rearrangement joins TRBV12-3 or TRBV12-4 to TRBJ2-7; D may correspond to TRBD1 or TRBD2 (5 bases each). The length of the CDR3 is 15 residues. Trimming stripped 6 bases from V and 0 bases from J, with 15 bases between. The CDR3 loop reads CASSAGTRSSYEQYF. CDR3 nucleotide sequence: TGTGCCAGCAGCGCCGGGACCAGATCCTCCTACGAGCAGTACTTC.

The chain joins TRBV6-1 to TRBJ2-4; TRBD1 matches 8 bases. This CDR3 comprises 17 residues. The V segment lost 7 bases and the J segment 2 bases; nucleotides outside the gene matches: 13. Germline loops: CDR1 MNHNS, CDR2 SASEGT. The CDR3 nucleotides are TGTGCCAGCACCGATAGACAGGGGAAGGGGACCAAAAACATTCAGTACTTC. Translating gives CASTDRQGKGTKNIQYF.

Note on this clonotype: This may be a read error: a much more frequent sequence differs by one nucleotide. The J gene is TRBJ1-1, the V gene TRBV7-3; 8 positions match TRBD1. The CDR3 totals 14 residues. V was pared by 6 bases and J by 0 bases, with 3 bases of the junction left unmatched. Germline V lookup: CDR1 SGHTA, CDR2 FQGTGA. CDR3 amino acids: CASSWTGLNTEAFF. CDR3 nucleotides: TGTGCCAGCAGTTGGACAGGGCTGAACACTGAAGCTTTCTTT.

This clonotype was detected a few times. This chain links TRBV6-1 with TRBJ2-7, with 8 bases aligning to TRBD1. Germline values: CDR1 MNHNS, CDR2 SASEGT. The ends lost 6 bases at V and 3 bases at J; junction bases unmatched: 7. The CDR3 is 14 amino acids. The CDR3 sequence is CASRRGTGRYEQYF. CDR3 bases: TGTGCCAGCAGAAGGGGGACAGGTCGCTACGAGCAGTACTTC.

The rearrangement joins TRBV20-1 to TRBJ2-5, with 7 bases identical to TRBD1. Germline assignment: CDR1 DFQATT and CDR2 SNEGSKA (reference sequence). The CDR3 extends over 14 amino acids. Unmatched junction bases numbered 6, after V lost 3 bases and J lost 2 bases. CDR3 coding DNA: TGCAGTGCTAGGGGCAGGGGGATTCAAGAGACCCAGTACTTC. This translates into CSARGRGIQETQYF.

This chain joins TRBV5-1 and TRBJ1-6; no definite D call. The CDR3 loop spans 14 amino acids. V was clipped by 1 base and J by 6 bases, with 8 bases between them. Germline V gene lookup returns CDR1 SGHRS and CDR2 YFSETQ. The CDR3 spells CASSLSQFNSPLHF. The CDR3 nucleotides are TGCGCCAGCAGCTTGTCCCAATTTAATTCACCCCTCCACTTT.

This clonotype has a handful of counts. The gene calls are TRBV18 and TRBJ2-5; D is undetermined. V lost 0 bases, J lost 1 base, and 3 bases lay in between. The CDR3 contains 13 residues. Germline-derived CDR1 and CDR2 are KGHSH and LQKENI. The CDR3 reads CASSPPPQETQYF. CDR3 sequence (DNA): TGTGCCAGCTCACCACCTCCCCAAGAGACCCAGTACTTC.

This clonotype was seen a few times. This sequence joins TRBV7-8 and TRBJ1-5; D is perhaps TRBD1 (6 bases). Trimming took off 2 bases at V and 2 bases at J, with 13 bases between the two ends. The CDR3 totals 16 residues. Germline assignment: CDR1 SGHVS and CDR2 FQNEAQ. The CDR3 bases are TGTGCCAGCAGCTTATGGACCCCAGGGGGCAATCAGCCCCAGCATTTT. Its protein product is CASSLWTPGGNQPQHF.

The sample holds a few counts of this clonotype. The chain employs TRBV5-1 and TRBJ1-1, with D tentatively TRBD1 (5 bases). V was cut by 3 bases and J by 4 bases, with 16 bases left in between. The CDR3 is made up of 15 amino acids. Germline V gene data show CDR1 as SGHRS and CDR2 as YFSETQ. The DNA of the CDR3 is TGCGCCAGCAGCTCTGGAGGGACCTCGGGCACTGAAGCTTTCTTT. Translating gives CASSSGGTSGTEAFF.

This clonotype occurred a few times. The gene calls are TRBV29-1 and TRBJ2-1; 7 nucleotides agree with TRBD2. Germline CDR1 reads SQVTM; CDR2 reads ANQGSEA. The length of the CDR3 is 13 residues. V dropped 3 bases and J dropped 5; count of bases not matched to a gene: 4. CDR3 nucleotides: TGCAGCGTTGACGGGAGGCGCCACAATGAGCAGTTCTTC. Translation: CSVDGRRHNEQFF.

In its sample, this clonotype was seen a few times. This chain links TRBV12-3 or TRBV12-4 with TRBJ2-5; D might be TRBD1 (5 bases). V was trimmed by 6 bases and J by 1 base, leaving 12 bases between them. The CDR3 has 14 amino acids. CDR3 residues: CASSRMGPQETQYF. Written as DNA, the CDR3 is TGTGCCAGCAGCAGGATGGGGCCCCAAGAGACCCAGTACTTC.

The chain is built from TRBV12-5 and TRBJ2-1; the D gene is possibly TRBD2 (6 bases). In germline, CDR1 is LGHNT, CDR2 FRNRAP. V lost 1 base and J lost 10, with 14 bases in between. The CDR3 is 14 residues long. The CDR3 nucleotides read TGTGCTAGTGGTTTGGATCGGACTACATCAGAGCAGTTCTTC. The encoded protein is CASGLDRTTSEQFF.

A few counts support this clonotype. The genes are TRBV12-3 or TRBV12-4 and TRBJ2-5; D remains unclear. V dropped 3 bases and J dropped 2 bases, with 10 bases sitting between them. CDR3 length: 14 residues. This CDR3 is CASSFWTVQETQYF. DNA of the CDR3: TGTGCCAGCAGTTTTTGGACGGTTCAAGAGACCCAGTACTTC.

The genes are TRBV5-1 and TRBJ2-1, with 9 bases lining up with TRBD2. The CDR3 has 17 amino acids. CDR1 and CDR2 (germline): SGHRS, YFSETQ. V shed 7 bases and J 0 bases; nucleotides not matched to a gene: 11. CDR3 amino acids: CASSGAGGLSSYNEQFF. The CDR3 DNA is TGCGCCAGCTCTGGAGCGGGAGGACTAAGCTCCTACAATGAGCAGTTCTTC.

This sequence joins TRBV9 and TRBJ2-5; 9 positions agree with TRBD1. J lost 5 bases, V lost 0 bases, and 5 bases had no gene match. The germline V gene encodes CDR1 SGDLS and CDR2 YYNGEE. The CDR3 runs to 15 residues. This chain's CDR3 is CASSVVTGQGETQYF. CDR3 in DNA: TGTGCCAGCAGCGTAGTCACCGGACAGGGGGAGACCCAGTACTTC.

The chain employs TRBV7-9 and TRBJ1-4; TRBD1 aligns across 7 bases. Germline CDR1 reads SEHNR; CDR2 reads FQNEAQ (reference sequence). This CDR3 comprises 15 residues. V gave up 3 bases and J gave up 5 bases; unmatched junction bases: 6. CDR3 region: CASSLGQPLNEKLFF. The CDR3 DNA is TGTGCCAGCAGCTTGGGACAGCCACTGAATGAAAAACTGTTTTTT. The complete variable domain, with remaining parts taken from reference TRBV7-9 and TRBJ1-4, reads DTGVSQNPRHKITKRGQNVTFRCDPISEHNRLYWYRQTLGQGPEFLTYFQNEAQLEKSRLLSDRFSAERPKGSFSTLEIQRTEQGDSAMYLCASSLGQPLNEKLFFGSGTQLSVL.

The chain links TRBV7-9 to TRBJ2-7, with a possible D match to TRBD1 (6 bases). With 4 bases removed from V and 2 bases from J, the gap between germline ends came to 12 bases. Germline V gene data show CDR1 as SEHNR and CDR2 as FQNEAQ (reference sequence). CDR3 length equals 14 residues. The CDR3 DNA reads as TGTGCCAGCAGCTCAGAGGACAGAGCCTACGAGCAGTACTTC. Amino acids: CASSSEDRAYEQYF.

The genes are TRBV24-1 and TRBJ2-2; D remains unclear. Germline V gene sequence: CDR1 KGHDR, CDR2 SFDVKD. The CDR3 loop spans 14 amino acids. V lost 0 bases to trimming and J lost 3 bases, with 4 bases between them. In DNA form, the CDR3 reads TGTGCCACCAGTGATTTGAGGGACACCGGGGAGCTGTTTTTT. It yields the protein CATSDLRDTGELFF.

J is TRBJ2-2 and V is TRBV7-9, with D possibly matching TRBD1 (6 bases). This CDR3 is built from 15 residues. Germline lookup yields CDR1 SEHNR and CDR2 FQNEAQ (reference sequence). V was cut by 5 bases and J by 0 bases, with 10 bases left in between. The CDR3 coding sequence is TGTGCCAGCAGCGCGAGGACAGCGAACACCGGGGAGCTGTTTTTT. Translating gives CASSARTANTGELFF.